These 20 T cell receptor beta chains share one sample of origin, sequenced in a study of cytomegalovirus exposure and HLA in healthy donors. In the PCR, 60 Vbeta and 13 Jbeta primers were used. Assay used: immunoSEQ multiplex PCR; TCRdb lists only in-frame clones, some missing. Altogether 140,000 or so clones are present, 76% being singletons, with the ten largest covering around 1.7%. Input material: PBMCs. The receptor set was obtained from a middle-aged woman in good health and CMV-seronegative.

As to this clone: At one boundary the junction diverges from the germline segment, which might be a read error. Additional DNA sequences in this sample encode the identical CDR3. This chain's CDR3 is CASSRTSGRGEQYF. The DNA for the CDR3 is TGTGCCAGCAGCCGGACTAGCGGGAGAGGAGAGCAGTACTTT. V usage is TRBV5-4 and J usage is TRBJ2-7; 13 nucleotides align to TRBD2. There are 14 residues in the CDR3. From germline, CDR1 is SGHNT and CDR2 YYREEE (reference sequence).

This clone was counted once. Germline and junction disagree at one end, which may indicate a read error. The chain employs TRBV5-6 and TRBJ2-2; 7 bases line up with TRBD1. Germline CDR1 and CDR2: SGHDT and YYEEEE. This CDR3 has 13 amino acids. The CDR3: CASDRVSTGEPFF. The CDR3 DNA follows: TGTGCCAGCGACAGGGTGTCAACCGGGGAGCCGTTTTTT.

The CDR3 here is CASSSQGTGVEKLFF. CDR3 DNA: TGTGCCAGCAGTAGCCAGGGGACAGGGGTTGAAAAACTGTTTTTT. The V gene is TRBV6-5, the J gene TRBJ1-4, with 10 bases that match TRBD1. V was pared by 5 bases and J by 7 bases, with 7 bases of the junction left unmatched. The germline V gene has CDR1 MNHEY and CDR2 SVGAGI. This CDR3 region has 15 residues.

On this clone: The junction departs from the called germline gene at one end, perhaps through a read error. This chain connects TRBV7-2 to TRBJ2-3; 7 bases fit TRBD1. CDR1 SGHTA and CDR2 FQGNSA come from the germline V gene. The CDR3 has 15 amino acids. The CDR3 spells CASSRTGQLTYTQYF. For the CDR3, the DNA is TGTGCCAGCAGTCGTACGGGACAGCTCACATATACGCAGTATTTT.

This sequence joins TRBV5-1 and TRBJ2-7; possibly TRBD2 for D (6 bases). CDR1 and CDR2 from the germline V gene are SGHRS and YFSETQ. The CDR3 length is 15 residues. V lost 0 bases to trimming and J lost 3 bases, with 13 bases between them. This chain's CDR3 is CASSLGVGLLYEQYF. DNA for the CDR3: TGCGCCAGCAGCTTGGGGGTGGGACTCCTCTACGAGCAGTACTTC. The full variable domain, its missing parts supplied by reference TRBV5-1 and TRBJ2-7, is KAGVTQTPRYLIKTRGQQVTLSCSPISGHRSVSWYQQTPGQGLQFLFEYFSETQRNKGNFPGRFSGRQFSNSRSEMNVSTLELGDSALYLCASSLGVGLLYEQYFGPGTRLTVT.

This clone was observed a few times. This chain links TRBV6-6 with TRBJ1-2; D ambiguous. CDR3 length: 12 residues. Trimming cost V 0 bases and J 6 bases, with 5 bases left between them. Germline CDR1 is MNHNY and CDR2 is SVGAGI (reference sequence). The CDR3 DNA reads as TGTGCCAGCAGTTACTCGCGGGATGGCTACACCTTC. Protein product: CASSYSRDGYTF.

CDR3 region: CASSSDRLNYGYTF. In DNA, the CDR3 is TGTGCCAGCAGCTCAGACAGGCTTAACTATGGCTACACCTTC. The chain has TRBV11-2 and TRBJ1-2; tentatively, D is TRBD1 (6 bases). The germline CDR1 and CDR2 sequences are SGHAT and FQNNGV. The CDR3 is made up of 14 amino acids. The V and J ends lost 4 bases and 1 base respectively, with 10 bases between them. The whole variable domain, remainder taken from reference TRBV11-2 and TRBJ1-2, is EAGVAQSPRYKIIEKRQSVAFWCNPISGHATLYWYQQILGQGPKLLIQFQNNGVVDDSQLPKDRFSAERLKGVDSTLKIQPAKLEDSAVYLCASSSDRLNYGYTFGSGTRLTVV.

This clone appeared a single time. The V call is TRBV6-5, the J call TRBJ2-1; 10 bases are a match to TRBD1. This CDR3 region has 15 residues. Trimming at V came to 6 bases and at J to 4 bases, leaving 6 bases not matched to a gene. Germline V gene lookup returns CDR1 MNHEY and CDR2 SVGAGI. The CDR3 coding sequence is TGTGCCAGCAGGCTTGGGACAGGGGTGTACAATGAGCAGTTCTTC. Protein sequence: CASRLGTGVYNEQFF.

V and J are TRBV15 and TRBJ1-4; TRBD1 matches at 7 bases. CDR3 size: 15 residues. Germline-derived CDR1 and CDR2 are LNHNV and YYDKDF (reference sequence). The trim removed 3 bases at V and 7 bases at J, leaving 8 bases unmatched. CDR3 protein: CATSRGGQAGEKLFF. As DNA, the CDR3 is TGTGCCACCAGCAGGGGAGGACAGGCGGGTGAAAAACTGTTTTTT.

This rearrangement joins TRBV6-4 to TRBJ2-5; TRBD2 agrees at 7 bases. CDR1 is MRHNA and CDR2 is SNTAGT in the germline V gene. Trimming at V came to 10 bases and at J to 2 bases, leaving 13 bases not matched to a gene. The CDR3 spans 15 residues. The CDR3 coding sequence is TGTGCCACCTCGAAGGAGGGCGGGGGACAAGAGACCCAGTACTTC. Protein product: CATSKEGGGQETQYF.

The chain couples TRBV11-2 to TRBJ2-1; 8 positions agree with TRBD2. Germline-derived CDR1 and CDR2 are SGHAT and FQNNGV. The CDR3 spans 16 residues. Trimming removed 0 bases from V and 4 bases from J; junction bases left unmatched: 5. The CDR3 reads CASSLEAGGRYNEQFF. The CDR3 region has the DNA TGTGCCAGCAGCTTAGAGGCGGGAGGACGTTACAATGAGCAGTTCTTC.

This clone was recorded a few times. This rearrangement joins TRBV2 to TRBJ1-3, with D possibly matching TRBD1 (6 bases). Germline V gives CDR1 SNHLY, CDR2 FYNNEI. V dropped 5 bases and J dropped 0 bases, with 20 bases sitting between them. The CDR3 sequence is 18 residues long. The CDR3 DNA is TGTGCCAGCAGTTTTACAGGGAACCCGAACCACTCTGGAAACACCATATATTTT. The encoded protein is CASSFTGNPNHSGNTIYF. The complete variable domain, with remaining parts taken from reference TRBV2 and TRBJ1-3, reads EPEVTQTPSHQVTQMGQEVILRCVPISNHLYFYWYRQILGQKVEFLVSFYNNEISEKSEIFDDQFSVERPDGSNFTLKIRSTKLEDSAMYFCASSFTGNPNHSGNTIYFGEGSWLTVV.

The CDR3 coding sequence is TGCGCCAGCAGTTATGGACTAGCGGGAGGTTCCGGAGAGACCCAGTACTTC. Translation gives CASSYGLAGGSGETQYF. V gene TRBV5-1 combines with J gene TRBJ2-5; the match to TRBD2 covers 14 bases. CDR3 length: 17 amino acids. V lost 5 bases to trimming and J lost 4 bases; unmatched junction nucleotides: 10. Germline lookup yields CDR1 SGHRS and CDR2 YFSETQ.

This clone has a single count. The CDR3 sequence: CASAGGVDEQYF. The CDR3 DNA is TGTGCCAGCGCAGGGGGAGTCGACGAGCAGTACTTC. The rearrangement links TRBV7-9 to TRBJ2-7, with TRBD1 identical over 7 bases. Germline-derived CDR1 and CDR2 are SEHNR and FQNEAQ (reference sequence). The J segment lost 5 bases and the V segment lost 8 bases, leaving 6 bases of the junction unmatched. This CDR3 has 12 amino acids.

The chain uses TRBV5-1 and TRBJ2-1, with 15 bases aligning to TRBD2. There are 19 residues in the CDR3. From germline, CDR1 is SGHRS and CDR2 YFSETQ. Unmatched junction bases numbered 8, after V lost 4 bases and J lost 0 bases. The CDR3, as DNA: TGCGCCAGCAGCCGAGGGACTAGCGGGGGGACCTCCTCCTACAATGAGCAGTTCTTC. This gives the protein CASSRGTSGGTSSYNEQFF.

The J gene is TRBJ2-3, the V gene TRBV6-5; TRBD2 is a possible D gene (6 bases). In germline, CDR1 is MNHEY, CDR2 SVGAGI. V was trimmed by 0 bases and J by 2 bases, leaving 12 bases between them. The CDR3 covers 16 residues. CDR3 sequence reads: CASSYSGLAATDTQYF. The CDR3 nucleotides are TGTGCCAGCAGTTACTCCGGGTTAGCGGCCACAGATACGCAGTATTTT.

The rearrangement joins TRBV10-3 to TRBJ2-7; TRBD2 might be the D (6 bases). The CDR3 sequence is 13 residues long. The germline gives CDR1 ENHRY, CDR2 SYGVKD. The V end lost 4 bases, the J end lost 3 bases, and 10 bases lay between the germline ends. DNA for the CDR3: TGTGCCATCAGTGGGCCGGGGGTCTACGAGCAGTACTTC. It is translated as CAISGPGVYEQYF.

The V call is TRBV5-1, the J call TRBJ2-7, with 11 bases that match TRBD1. Germline assignment: CDR1 SGHRS and CDR2 YFSETQ. This CDR3 is built from 16 residues. With V trimmed by 4 bases and J by 4 bases, 10 bases remained unmatched. The CDR3 bases are TGCGCCAGCAGCCAAGAACCGGGACAGGGGGTATACGAGCAGTACTTC. It is translated as CASSQEPGQGVYEQYF.

The V call is TRBV6-6, the J call TRBJ2-7; 10 bases fit TRBD2. This CDR3 spans 13 amino acids. V lost 4 bases, J lost 3 bases, and 0 bases stayed unmatched. Per the germline V gene, CDR1 is MNHNY and CDR2 is SVGAGI (reference sequence). DNA of the CDR3: TGTGCCAGCAGTTCTAGCGGGGGCTACGAGCAGTACTTC. Residues: CASSSSGGYEQYF.

Only a few counts were recorded for this clone. The rearrangement joins TRBV29-1 to TRBJ1-4, with 9 bases lining up with TRBD1. The J segment lost 7 bases and the V segment lost 4 bases, leaving 4 bases of the junction unmatched. The CDR3 is 13 residues long. Germline V gene sequence: CDR1 SQVTM, CDR2 ANQGSEA. The CDR3 region has the DNA TGCAGCGTTGGGCGGACAGGGGCTGAAAAACTGTTTTTT. Translating gives CSVGRTGAEKLFF.